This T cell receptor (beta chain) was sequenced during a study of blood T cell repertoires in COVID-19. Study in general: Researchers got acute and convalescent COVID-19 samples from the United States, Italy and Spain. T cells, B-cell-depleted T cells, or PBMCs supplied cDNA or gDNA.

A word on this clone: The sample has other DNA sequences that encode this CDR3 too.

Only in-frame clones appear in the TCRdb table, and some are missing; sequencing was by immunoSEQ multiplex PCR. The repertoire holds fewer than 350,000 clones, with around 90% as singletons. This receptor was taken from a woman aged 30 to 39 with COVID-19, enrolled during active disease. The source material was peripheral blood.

The CDR3 coding sequence is TGTGCCTGGAGTGTAGCGGGCTACGAGCAGTACTTC. Its protein is CAWSVAGYEQYF. The gene calls are TRBV30 and TRBJ2-7; TRBD2 might be the D (6 bases). The length of the CDR3 is 12 residues. V was cut by 0 bases and J by 3 bases, with 6 bases left in between. Germline CDR1 is GTSNPN and CDR2 is SVGIG (reference sequence).